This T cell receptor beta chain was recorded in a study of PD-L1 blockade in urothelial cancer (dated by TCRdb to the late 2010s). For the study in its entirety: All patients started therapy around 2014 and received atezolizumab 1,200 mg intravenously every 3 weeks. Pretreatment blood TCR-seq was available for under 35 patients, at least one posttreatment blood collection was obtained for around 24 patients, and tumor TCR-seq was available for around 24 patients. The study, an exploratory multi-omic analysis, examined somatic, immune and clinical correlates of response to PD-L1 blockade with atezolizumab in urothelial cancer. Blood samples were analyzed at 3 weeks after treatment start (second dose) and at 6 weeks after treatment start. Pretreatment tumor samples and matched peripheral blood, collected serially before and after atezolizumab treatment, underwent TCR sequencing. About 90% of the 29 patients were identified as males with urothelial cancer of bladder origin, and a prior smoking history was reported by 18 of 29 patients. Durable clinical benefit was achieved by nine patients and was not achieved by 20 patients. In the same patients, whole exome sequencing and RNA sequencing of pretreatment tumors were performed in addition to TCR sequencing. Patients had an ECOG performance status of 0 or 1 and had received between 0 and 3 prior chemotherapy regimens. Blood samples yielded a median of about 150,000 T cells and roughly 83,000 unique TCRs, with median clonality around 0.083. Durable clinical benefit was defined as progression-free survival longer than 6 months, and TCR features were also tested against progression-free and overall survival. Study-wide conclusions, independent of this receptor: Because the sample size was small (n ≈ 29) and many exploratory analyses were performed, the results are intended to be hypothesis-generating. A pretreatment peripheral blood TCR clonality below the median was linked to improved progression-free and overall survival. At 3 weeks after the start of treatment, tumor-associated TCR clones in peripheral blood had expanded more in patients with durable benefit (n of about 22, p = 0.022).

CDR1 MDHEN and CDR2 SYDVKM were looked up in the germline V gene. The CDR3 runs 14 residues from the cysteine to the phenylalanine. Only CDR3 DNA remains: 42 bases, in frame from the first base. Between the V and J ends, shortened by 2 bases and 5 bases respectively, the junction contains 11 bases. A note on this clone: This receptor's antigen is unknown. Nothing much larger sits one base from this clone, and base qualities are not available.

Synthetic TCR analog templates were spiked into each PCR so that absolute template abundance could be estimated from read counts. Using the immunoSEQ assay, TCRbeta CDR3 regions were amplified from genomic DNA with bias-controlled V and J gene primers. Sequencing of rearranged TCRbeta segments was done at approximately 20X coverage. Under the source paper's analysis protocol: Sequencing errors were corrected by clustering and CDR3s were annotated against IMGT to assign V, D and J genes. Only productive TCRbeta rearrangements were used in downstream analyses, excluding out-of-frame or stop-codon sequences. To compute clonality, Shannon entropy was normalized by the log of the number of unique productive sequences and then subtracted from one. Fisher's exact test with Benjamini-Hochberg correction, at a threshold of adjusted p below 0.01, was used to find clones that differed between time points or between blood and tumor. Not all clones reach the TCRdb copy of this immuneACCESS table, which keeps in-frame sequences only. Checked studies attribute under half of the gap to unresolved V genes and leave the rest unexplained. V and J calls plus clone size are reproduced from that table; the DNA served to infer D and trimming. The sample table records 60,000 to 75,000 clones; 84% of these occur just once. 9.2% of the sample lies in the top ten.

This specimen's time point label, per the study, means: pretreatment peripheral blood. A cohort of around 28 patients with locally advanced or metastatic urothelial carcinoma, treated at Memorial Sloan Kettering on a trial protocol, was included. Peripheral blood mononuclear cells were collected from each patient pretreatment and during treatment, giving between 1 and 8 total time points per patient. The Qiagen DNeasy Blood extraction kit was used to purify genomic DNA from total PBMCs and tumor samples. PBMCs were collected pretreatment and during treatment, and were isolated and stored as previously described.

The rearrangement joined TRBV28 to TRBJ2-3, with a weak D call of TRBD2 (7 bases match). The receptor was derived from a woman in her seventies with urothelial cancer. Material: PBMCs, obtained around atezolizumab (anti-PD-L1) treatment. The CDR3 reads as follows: CASSLRGGEDTQYF. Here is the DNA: TGTGCCAGCAGTTTACGAGGGGGGGAAGATACGCAGTATTTT.